The present entry profiles one TCR beta chain with its context. Its antigen specificity is not known. No clone much larger than this one lies a single base away; base qualities are absent. These data belong to a study of blood T cell repertoires in COVID-19 (dated by TCRdb to 2020 to 2021). About the investigation overall: Samples from collaborators originated in the United States, Italy and Spain and spanned both the acute and convalescent phases of COVID-19. The material from the prospective study consisted of cDNA or gDNA derived from T cells, B-cell-depleted T cells, or PBMCs. Deeply sampled blood TCRbeta repertoires from subjects exposed to, actively infected with, or recovered from COVID-19 were included in the dataset. Nearly every sample came with metadata listing a de-identified subject ID, COVID-19 status, age in years and sex. Where available, HLA class I and class II types were obtained from metadata supplied by the sample provider rather than from assay-based typing. Samples came from the ongoing ImmuneRACE study (first 160 participants) plus 1,254 subjects from 6 global collaborators. The repertoires were released in a freely available public database meant as a resource for research on the immune response to SARS-CoV-2.

Whole blood was collected in K2EDTA tubes by collaborating institutions according to the institutions' own protocols. Collaborator samples were shipped for TCRbeta analysis as frozen whole blood, isolated PBMCs, or DNA extracted from either sample type. Points the paper makes about the study in general: The amount of clinical and demographic metadata varied by source and participant and was provided uncurated.

TCRbeta CDR3 regions were amplified from genomic DNA by means of the immunoSEQ Assay, a bias-controlled multiplex PCR. On the study's bioinformatics: The number of nucleated cells in each sample was estimated by amplification of reference gene primers within the assay. To quantify the absolute abundance of each unique TCRbeta CDR3 rearrangement, sequence reads were collapsed and filtered. Productive Simpson clonality was computed per sample as the square root of Simpson's diversity index over productive rearrangements. TCRdb took over this immuneACCESS table, retaining in-frame rearrangements with V and J assigned. Such tables are incomplete; in checked studies, under half of the missing clones stem from an unresolved V gene, and the remainder is unexplained. V and J calls and clone size are copied from that table; D and trimming were computed from the DNA. The sample table lists tens of thousands of clones, approximately 90% of them with a count of one. The top ten clonotypes cover roughly 1.5% of the sample.

Via the germline V gene, CDR1 is SGHDT and CDR2 YYEEEE. CDR3 length: 16 amino acids, cysteine to phenylalanine. The DNA shown is the 48-base CDR3, in frame from base 1. Germline trimming: 4 bases from V, 1 base from J; junction bases outside gene matches: 6. Sequenced material: peripheral blood. Here the chain combines TRBV5-6 and TRBJ2-1, with 9 middle bases fitting TRBD2. The TCR was taken from a man aged 55-75 years with acute or convalescent COVID-19. CDR3 sequence: CASSDGLAWSYNEQFF. The DNA sequence is given as TGTGCCAGCAGCGATGGACTAGCGTGGTCCTACAATGAGCAGTTCTTC. With all but the CDR3 taken from the reference TRBV5-6 and TRBJ2-1 genes, the full variable domain is: DAGVTQSPTHLIKTRGQQVTLRCSPKSGHDTVSWYQQALGQGPQFIFQYYEEEERQRGNFPDRFSGHQFPNYSSELNVNALLLGDSALYLCASSDGLAWSYNEQFFGPGTRLTVL.